The TCR beta chain under discussion was sequenced for a study of blood T cell repertoires in COVID-19. Looking at the study overall: Sample material is recorded as cDNA or gDNA derived from T cells, B-cell-depleted T cells, or PBMCs.

CDR1 is LNHDA, CDR2 SQIVND, per germline (reference sequence). The CDR3 runs 15 residues. The ends were cut back, 9 bases at V and 5 bases at J, with 19 bases in the middle. In the study's own analysis: Reference gene primer amplification in the assay estimated nucleated cell counts. Data came from immunoSEQ multiplex PCR; TCRdb stores just in-frame clones and leaves some out. The V and J calls and clone size were taken over from that table, and D and trimming were inferred from the DNA. The sample has approximately 280,000 clones, approximately 90% seen once. V and J are TRBV19 and TRBJ1-4, with D possibly matching TRBD1 (6 bases). The specimen was peripheral blood. This TCR derives from a woman younger than 45 with COVID-19, enrolled during active disease. CDR3 nucleotide sequence: TGTGCCAGCTCTGCTATGAGGGGGACGAATGAAAAACTGTTTTTT. This codes for CASSAMRGTNEKLFF.